This T cell receptor (beta chain) was identified in a study of a mutant IDH1 vaccine in newly diagnosed glioma. About the research overall: Males made up 62.5% and females roughly 40% of treated patients, whose mean age was roughly 40 years. Patients arrived already treated with radiotherapy, temozolomide, or both, most having had both.

This sample's time point: week 11, during vaccination. Vaccine doses each comprised 300 ug of mutant IDH1 20-mer peptide, with topical imiquimod. This clone turned up a few times. Its antigen is currently unknown. This table comes from immunoSEQ multiplex PCR, and its TCRdb copy is limited to in-frame clones, with some not included. The table shows 100,000 to 150,000 clones, with about 80% occurring only once. The germline V gene has CDR1 SQVTM and CDR2 ANQGSEA. Trimming shortened V by 2 bases and J by 4 bases, and 11 bases separated the two germline ends. This CDR3 has 14 amino acids. This receptor was identified in a man aged 40-49 years with glioma. The chain joins TRBV29-1 to TRBJ2-2, with a tentative D call TRBD2 (5 bases). Sequencing was performed on PBMCs, taken from a glioma patient whose treatment included an IDH1 peptide vaccine. The CDR3 nucleotides are TGCAGCGTTGAATACGGAGCGGCCACCGGGGAGCTGTTTTTT. It yields the protein CSVEYGAATGELFF.